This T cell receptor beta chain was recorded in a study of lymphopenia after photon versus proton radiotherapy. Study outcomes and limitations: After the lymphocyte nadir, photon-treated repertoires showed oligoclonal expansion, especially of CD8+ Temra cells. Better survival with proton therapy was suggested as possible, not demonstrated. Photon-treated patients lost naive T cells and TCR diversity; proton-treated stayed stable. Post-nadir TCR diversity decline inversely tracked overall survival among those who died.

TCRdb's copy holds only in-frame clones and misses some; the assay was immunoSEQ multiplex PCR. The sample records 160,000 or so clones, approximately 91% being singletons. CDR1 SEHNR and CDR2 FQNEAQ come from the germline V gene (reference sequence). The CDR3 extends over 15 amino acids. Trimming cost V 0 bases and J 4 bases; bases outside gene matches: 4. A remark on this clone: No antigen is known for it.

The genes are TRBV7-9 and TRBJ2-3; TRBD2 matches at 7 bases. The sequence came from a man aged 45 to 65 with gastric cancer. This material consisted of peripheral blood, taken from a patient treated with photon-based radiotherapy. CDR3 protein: CASSLAGGPADTQYF. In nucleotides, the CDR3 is TGTGCCAGCAGCTTAGCGGGAGGGCCCGCAGATACGCAGTATTTT.